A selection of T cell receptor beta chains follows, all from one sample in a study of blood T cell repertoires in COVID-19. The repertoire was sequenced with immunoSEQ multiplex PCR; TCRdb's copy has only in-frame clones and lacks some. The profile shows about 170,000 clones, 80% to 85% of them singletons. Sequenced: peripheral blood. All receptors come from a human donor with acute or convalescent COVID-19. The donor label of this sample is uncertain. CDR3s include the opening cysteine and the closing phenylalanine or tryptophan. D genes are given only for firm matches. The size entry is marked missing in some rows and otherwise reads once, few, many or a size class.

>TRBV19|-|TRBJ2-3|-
TGTGCCAGTAGTATACAGGGTATCTCAGATACGCAGTATTTT
CASSIQGISDTQYF
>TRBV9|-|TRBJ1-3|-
TGTGCCAGCAGCGCGGGATCTGGAAACACCATATATTTT
CASSAGSGNTIYF
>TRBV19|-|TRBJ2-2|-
TGTGCCAGTAGCCTCTACGAGGGAACCGGGGAGCTGTTTTTT
CASSLYEGTGELFF
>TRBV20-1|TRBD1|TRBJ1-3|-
TGCAGTGCTAGTCGGGAGGGGGCTAGATCTGGAAACACCATATATTTT
CSASREGARSGNTIYF
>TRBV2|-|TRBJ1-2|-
TGTGCCAGCAGTGAACGGGAGGGGCTGGGGGTTCGAGGCTACACCTTC
CASSEREGLGVRGYTF
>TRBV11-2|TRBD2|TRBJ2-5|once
TGTGCCAGCAGCTTGGGACTATTAGAGACCCAGTACTTC
CASSLGLLETQYF
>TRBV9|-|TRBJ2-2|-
TGTGCCAGCAGCGTCCGACTAGCCGGGGAGCTGTTTTTT
CASSVRLAGELFF
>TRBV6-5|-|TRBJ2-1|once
TGTGCCAGCAGTTCCGGACTCTACAATGAGCAGTTCTTC
CASSSGLYNEQFF
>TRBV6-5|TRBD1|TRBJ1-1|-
TGTGCCACTCTCCTTGAGGGGGCGCGCACTGAAGCTTTCTTT
CATLLEGARTEAFF
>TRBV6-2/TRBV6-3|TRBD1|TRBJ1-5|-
TGTGCCAGCAGTTCATTATTCGGACAGGGAGTGCGCAATCAGCCCCAGCATTTT
CASSSLFGQGVRNQPQHF
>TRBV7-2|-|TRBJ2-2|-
TGTGCCACCGGCAGGGTAACGAACACCGGGGAGCTGTTTTTT
CATGRVTNTGELFF
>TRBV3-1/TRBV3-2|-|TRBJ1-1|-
TGTGCCAGCAGTCTAGGACAGAAGAACACTGAAGCTTTCTTT
CASSLGQKNTEAFF
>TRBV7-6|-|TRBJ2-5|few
TGTGCCAGCAGCCCACGACTAGGAGAGACCCAGTACTTC
CASSPRLGETQYF
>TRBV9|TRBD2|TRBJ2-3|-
TGTGCCAGCAGCCTTTCCCTCAGCGGGGGCACAGATACGCAGTATTTT
CASSLSLSGGTDTQYF
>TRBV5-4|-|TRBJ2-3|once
TGTGCCAGCAGGCCGGGACTCAGCACAGATACGCAGTATTTT
CASRPGLSTDTQYF
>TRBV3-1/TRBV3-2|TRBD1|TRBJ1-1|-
TGTGCCAGCGGGGGGGACAGGGAAGAGTCTGAAGCTTTCTTT
CASGGDREESEAFF
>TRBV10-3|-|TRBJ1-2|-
TGTGCCATCGGGGGGGGCCTGTGGTATGGCTACACCTTC
CAIGGGLWYGYTF
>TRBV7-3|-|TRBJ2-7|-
TGTGCCAGCAGCTTAACACCTAGCAGCTACGAGCAGTACTTC
CASSLTPSSYEQYF
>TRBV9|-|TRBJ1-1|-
TGTGCCAGCAGCCCCCTATCTTCGCCCACTGAAGCTTTCTTT
CASSPLSSPTEAFF
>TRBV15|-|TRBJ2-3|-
TGTGCCACCAGCGGAGGCGGAGATACGCAGTATTTT
CATSGGGDTQYF
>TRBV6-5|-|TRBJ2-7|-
TGTGCCAGCAGTTACGAGACTGGCCGCGGGGAGCAGTACTTC
CASSYETGRGEQYF
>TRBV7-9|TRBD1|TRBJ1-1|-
TGTGCCGGACAGGGGAGGACGAACACTGAAGCTTTCTTT
CAGQGRTNTEAFF
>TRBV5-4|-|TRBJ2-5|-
TGTGCCAGCAGCTTAGAAGGGGCGAGAGGAGAGACCCAGTACTTC
CASSLEGARGETQYF
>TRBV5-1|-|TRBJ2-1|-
TGCGCCAGCAGCTTGGTTGTTCCGCCTCAGGATGAAAAGCAGTTCTTC
CASSLVVPPQDEKQFF
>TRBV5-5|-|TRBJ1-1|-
TGTGCCAGCAGCTTGGCCCCGAGCACTGAAGCTTTCTTT
CASSLAPSTEAFF
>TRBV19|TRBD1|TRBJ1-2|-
TGTGCCAGTAGTCCCCAGGGGGCGAGCTATGGCTACACCTTC
CASSPQGASYGYTF
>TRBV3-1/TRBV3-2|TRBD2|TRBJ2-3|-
TGTGCCAGCAGCCAAACTAGCGGTAGCACAGATACGCAGTATTTT
CASSQTSGSTDTQYF
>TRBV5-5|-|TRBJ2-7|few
TGTGCCAGCAGCTTAGGGGGTTACGAGCAGTACTTC
CASSLGGYEQYF
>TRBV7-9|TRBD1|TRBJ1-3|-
TGTGCCAGCAGCGGACAGGGGGTGAGAGGAAACACCATATATTTT
CASSGQGVRGNTIYF
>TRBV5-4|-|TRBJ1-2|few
TGTGCCAGCTCCCCTAGTGACGGCGGCTACACCTTC
CASSPSDGGYTF
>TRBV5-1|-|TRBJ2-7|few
TGCGCCAGCAGCCTCCTCCCAGCGGGTGACCTTGAGCAGTACTTC
CASSLLPAGDLEQYF
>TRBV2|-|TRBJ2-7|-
TGTGCCAGCAGGGCCGGTGCGGTGCAGTACTTC
CASRAGAVQYF
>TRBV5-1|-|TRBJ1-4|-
TGCGCCAGCAGCTTGGGTGGGGGCGCTACAACTAATGAAAAACTGTTTTTT
CASSLGGGATTNEKLFF
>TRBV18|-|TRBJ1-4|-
TGTGCCAGCTCACCACCGGGGCAAAATGAAAAACTGTTTTTT
CASSPPGQNEKLFF
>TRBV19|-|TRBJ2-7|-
TGTGCCAGTAGTATGAAGGGGGAGTATTACGAGCAGTACTTC
CASSMKGEYYEQYF
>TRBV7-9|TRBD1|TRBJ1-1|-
TGTGCCAGCAGCTTAGTAGGCAGGGGGTTCACTGAAGCTTTCTTT
CASSLVGRGFTEAFF
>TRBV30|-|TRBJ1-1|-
TGTGCCTGGAGGGATGGGGGGGCGCGATTCTACACTGAAGCTTTCTTT
CAWRDGGARFYTEAFF
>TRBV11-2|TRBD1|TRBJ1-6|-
TGTGCCAGCAGCTTTACAGGGGGAGATTCACCCCTCCACTTT
CASSFTGGDSPLHF
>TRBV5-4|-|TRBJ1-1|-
TGTGCCAGCAGCTTGGCAAGGGGAGGGAACACTGAAGCTTTCTTT
CASSLARGGNTEAFF
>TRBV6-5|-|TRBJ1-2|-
TGTGCCAGCAGTTCCTGGGAGTTCTATGGCTACACCTTC
CASSSWEFYGYTF